This T cell receptor beta chain derives from a study of beta chain features in type 1 diabetes. CDR1 MGHDK and CDR2 SYGVNS come from the germline V gene. This CDR3 has 12 amino acids. V lost 3 bases and J lost 9, with 11 bases in between. On this clone itself: Its cognate antigen is unknown.

CD4+ naive, central memory, regulatory and stem cell-like memory cells were sorted via CD45RO/CCR7/CD25/CD127/CD95/CD27. Expressed TCRB transcripts were sequenced because the entire RNA isolate underwent reverse transcription. This table comes from immunoSEQ multiplex PCR, and its TCRdb copy is limited to in-frame clones, with some not included. The sample has 110,000 to 150,000 clones, 9% to 9.5% seen once. Study findings and constraints: More deletions and fewer insertions at VDJ junctions were found in patients with type 1 diabetes. TCRB repertoires of naive, central memory and Treg cells appeared more similar among patients than among healthy donors.

Material for sequencing was central memory CD4+ T cells from blood. The rearrangement uses TRBV25-1 and TRBJ2-5; D uncertain. The source of this sequence is a young man in good health. The CDR3 is CASSDTGRAQYF. CDR3 in DNA: TGTGCCAGCAGTGACACCGGCCGGGCCCAGTACTTC.